Following are 13 T cell receptor beta chains from one sample sequenced in a study of blood T cell repertoires in COVID-19 (dated by TCRdb to 2018 to 2020). To prepare the library, the immunoSEQ multiplex PCR assay was applied. TCRdb holds this immuneACCESS table with in-frame rearrangements only. Some clones are missing; in checked studies, unresolved V genes explain under half, and the rest has no known cause. A total of approximately 190,000 clones appear in this sample, around 80% of them only once. Together, the top ten hold 20% of the sample. The sequencing input was peripheral blood. Receptor source: a human donor in a cohort sampled during active COVID-19.

V usage is TRBV18 and J usage is TRBJ2-2; 13 nucleotides agree with TRBD2. J lost 4 bases, V lost 5 bases, and 16 bases had no gene match. Germline CDR1 KGHSH, CDR2 LQKENI. The CDR3 is made up of 20 amino acids. The DNA for the CDR3 is TGTGCCAGCTCAGCAAACAGACACTCGGGACTAGCGGGACTCACCGGGGAGCTGTTTTTT. Translating gives CASSANRHSGLAGLTGELFF. The full variable domain, completed using reference TRBV18 and TRBJ2-2, is NAGVMQNPRHLVRRRGQEARLRCSPMKGHSHVYWYRQLPEEGLKFMVYLQKENIIDESGMPKERFSAEFPKEGPSILRIQQVVRGDSAAYFCASSANRHSGLAGLTGELFFGEGSRLTVL.

This sequence joins TRBV7-6 and TRBJ2-5; D gene unclear. The CDR3 has 12 amino acids. V lost 5 bases, J lost 5 bases, and 9 bases lay in between. Germline V gene data show CDR1 as SGHVS and CDR2 as FNYEAQ. In nucleotides, the CDR3 is TGTGCCAGCAGCCGCCTCCGGGAGACCCAGTACTTC. Protein product: CASSRLRETQYF.

The chain carries TRBV5-1 and TRBJ2-3; TRBD2 agrees at 13 bases. Trimming removed 4 bases from V and 4 bases from J; junction bases left unmatched: 9. The germline V gene has CDR1 SGHRS and CDR2 YFSETQ. The CDR3 has 17 residues. The chain's CDR3 is CASSKRTSGSSADTQYF. The CDR3 DNA reads TGCGCCAGCAGCAAACGGACTAGCGGGAGTTCGGCAGATACGCAGTATTTT.

This chain uses TRBV14 with TRBJ2-1; no definite D call. V was cut by 0 bases and J by 4 bases, with 16 bases left in between. Germline V lookup: CDR1 SGHDN, CDR2 FVKESK. The length of the CDR3 is 17 residues. The CDR3 loop is CASSQEFGSMVYNEQFF. CDR3 in DNA: TGTGCCAGCAGCCAAGAATTCGGGTCGATGGTTTACAATGAGCAGTTCTTC.

The sample holds a few counts of this clone. The chain has TRBV10-1 and TRBJ2-2; D is unclear. Germline CDR1 and CDR2: WNHNN and SYGVQD (reference sequence). Trimming removed 4 bases from V and 1 base from J, with 7 bases in between. The CDR3 spans 14 residues. The CDR3 reads CASSVSRNTGELFF. CDR3 DNA: TGCGCCAGCAGTGTGAGCCGGAACACCGGGGAGCTGTTTTTT.

The CDR3 sequence is CASRPGQAGETQYF. CDR3 in DNA: TGTGCCAGCAGACCGGGACAGGCGGGTGAGACCCAGTACTTC. This sequence joins TRBV27 and TRBJ2-5, with 8 positions matching TRBD1. The CDR3 has 14 residues. Trimming at V came to 6 bases and at J to 5 bases, leaving 8 bases not matched to a gene. Germline V gene sequence: CDR1 MNHEY, CDR2 SMNVEV (reference sequence).

This clone has only one observation. The chain is built from TRBV27 and TRBJ1-1; weak D call: TRBD1 (5 bases). Looked up from germline, CDR1 is MNHEY and CDR2 is SMNVEV (reference sequence). CDR3 length equals 12 residues. Deletions cut 6 bases from V and 4 bases from J, with 9 bases between. The CDR3 DNA sequence: TGTGCCAGCAGGCAGGGTGGCACTGAAGCTTTCTTT. It yields the protein CASRQGGTEAFF.

CDR3 loop: CASSQDPGRFPMFGQYV. CDR3 DNA: TGTGCCAGCAGCCAAGATCCGGGGAGATTTCCGATGTTCGGGCAGTACGTC. The V and J genes are TRBV14 and TRBJ2-7; a possible D gene is TRBD2 (5 bases). Germline CDR1 and CDR2: SGHDN and FVKESK. V lost 0 bases and J lost 9, with 24 bases in between. The CDR3 contains 17 residues.

This clone was seen more than once but under ten times. The chain employs TRBV27 and TRBJ1-1; the match to TRBD1 covers 7 bases. V was pared by 5 bases and J by 1 base, with 7 bases of the junction left unmatched. The germline V gene encodes CDR1 MNHEY and CDR2 SMNVEV (reference sequence). The CDR3 extends over 15 amino acids. The CDR3 DNA sequence: TGTGCCAGCAGTCCTTGGACAGGCCGGAACACTGAAGCTTTCTTT. Translating it yields CASSPWTGRNTEAFF.

A single count supports this clone. The chain uses TRBV7-8 and TRBJ2-1; maybe TRBD2 (5 bases). Germline assignment: CDR1 SGHVS and CDR2 FQNEAQ. V lost 1 base and J 3 bases, leaving 19 bases between the germline ends. The CDR3 sequence is 18 residues long. The CDR3 DNA reads as TGTGCCAGCAGCTTAGGGCGTAGGTGGCTGAGGGACTACAATGAGCAGTTCTTC. This codes for CASSLGRRWLRDYNEQFF.

This clone was counted ten times or more. This rearrangement joins TRBV7-9 to TRBJ1-2, with a weak D call TRBD1 (6 bases). The germline V gene has CDR1 SEHNR and CDR2 FQNEAQ (reference sequence). The CDR3 is 14 amino acids. V shed 5 bases and J shed 4 bases, with 14 bases lying between them. The CDR3: CASSHTGLPYGYTF. DNA of the CDR3: TGTGCCAGCAGCCACACAGGGCTCCCCTATGGCTACACCTTC.

The chain is built from TRBV27 and TRBJ1-4; 8 bases align to TRBD1. The CDR3 has 16 residues. Germline lookup yields CDR1 MNHEY and CDR2 SMNVEV (reference sequence). J was trimmed by 4 bases and V by 6 bases; bases with no gene match: 10. The CDR3 loop is CASRLQGVRGNEKLFF. In DNA, the CDR3 is TGTGCCAGCAGGCTACAGGGGGTAAGGGGTAATGAAAAACTGTTTTTT.

The V gene is TRBV3-1 (or the pseudogene TRBV3-2), the J gene TRBJ2-3; possible D gene TRBD2, 6 bases. Germline V gene sequence: CDR1 LGHDT, CDR2 YNNKEL (reference sequence). This CDR3 has 15 amino acids. The V gene lost 3 bases and the J gene lost 0 bases, with 10 bases spanning the gap. The CDR3 loop is CASSHAGTSTDTQYF. The CDR3 DNA is TGTGCCAGCAGCCACGCGGGGACTAGCACAGATACGCAGTATTTT.